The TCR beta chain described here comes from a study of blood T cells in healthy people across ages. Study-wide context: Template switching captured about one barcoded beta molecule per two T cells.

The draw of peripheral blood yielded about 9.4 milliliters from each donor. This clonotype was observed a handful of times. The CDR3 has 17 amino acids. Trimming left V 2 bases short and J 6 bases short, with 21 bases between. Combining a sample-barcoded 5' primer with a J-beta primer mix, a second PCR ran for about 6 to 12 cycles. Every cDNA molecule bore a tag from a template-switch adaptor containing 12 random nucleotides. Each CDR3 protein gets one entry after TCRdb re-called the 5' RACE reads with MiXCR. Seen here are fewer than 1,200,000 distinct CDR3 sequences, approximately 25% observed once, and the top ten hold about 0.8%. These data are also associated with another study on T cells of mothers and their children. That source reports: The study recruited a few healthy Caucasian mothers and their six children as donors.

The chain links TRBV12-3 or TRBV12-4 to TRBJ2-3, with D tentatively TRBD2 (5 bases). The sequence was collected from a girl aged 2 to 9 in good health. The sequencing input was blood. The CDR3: CASSLYNLAQRGDTQYF. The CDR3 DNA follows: TGTGCCAGCAGTTTATATAACCTAGCCCAAAGAGGGGATACGCAGTATTTT.